This passage covers 27 T cell receptor beta chains from one sample sequenced in a study of CD8 T cells in Susac syndrome. RNA amounts of roughly 0.5 to 1 ug underwent reverse transcription with random hexamers. TCRdb re-analysed the immunoSEQ multiplex PCR reads in MiXCR, keeping a single row per CDR3 protein. The sample comprises about 400,000 distinct CDR3 sequences, 85% to 90% of which are singletons, and 0.09% to 0.15% rests with the top ten. The sample comprised CD8+ T cells from PBMCs. The receptor source for this set is a human donor with multiple sclerosis.

V gene TRBV19 combines with J gene TRBJ2-1, with D perhaps matching TRBD2 (6 bases). Germline-derived CDR1 and CDR2 are LNHDA and SQIVND (reference sequence). CDR3 size: 15 residues. The germline V and J ends were trimmed by 6 bases and 1 base, with 13 bases remaining between them. The chain's CDR3 is CASRPNSGSYNEQFF. As DNA, the CDR3 is TGTGCCAGTAGACCGAATAGCGGTTCCTACAATGAGCAGTTCTTC. Looking up the rest from reference TRBV19 and TRBJ2-1 gives the full variable domain: DGGITQSPKYLFRKEGQNVTLSCEQNLNHDAMYWYRQDPGQGLRLIYYSQIVNDFQKGDIAEGYSVSREKKESFPLTVTSAQKNPTAFYLCASRPNSGSYNEQFFGPGTRLTVL.

This clonotype was seen once. CDR3 in DNA: TGTGCCAGCCAAACAGGGGAGGGGGCGAACACTGAAGCTTTCTTT. Its protein product is CASQTGEGANTEAFF. J is TRBJ1-1 and V is TRBV2, with TRBD1 matching over 7 bases. Germline trimming cut 8 bases from V and 1 base from J; bases unmatched to any gene: 10. The CDR3 is 15 residues long. Per the germline V gene, CDR1 is SNHLY and CDR2 is FYNNEI.

Only a few counts were recorded for this clonotype. The chain has TRBV18 and TRBJ2-7; possibly TRBD1 for D (5 bases). V shed 5 bases and J shed 1 base, with 12 bases lying between them. CDR1 and CDR2 (germline): KGHSH, LQKENI. This CDR3 is built from 14 residues. The CDR3 nucleotides are TGTGCCAGCTCAGTAAGACAGTATTCCTACGAGCAGTACTTC. Its translation is CASSVRQYSYEQYF.

The genes are TRBV7-8 and TRBJ2-6, with 7 positions matching TRBD1. Germline lookup yields CDR1 SGHVS and CDR2 FQNEAQ. This CDR3 has 17 residues. J lost 0 bases, V lost 4 bases, and 6 bases had no gene match. The CDR3, as DNA: TGTGCCAGCAGCTGGATCGGACAGGACTCTGGGGCCAACGTCCTGACTTTC. Translating it yields CASSWIGQDSGANVLTF. Together with reference TRBV7-8 and TRBJ2-6, the CDR3 gives the full variable domain: GAGVSQSPRYKVAKRGQDVALRCDPISGHVSLFWYQQALGQGPEFLTYFQNEAQLDKSGLPSDRFFAERPEGSVSTLKIQRTQQEDSAVYLCASSWIGQDSGANVLTFGAGSRLTVL.

This chain joins TRBV6-5 and TRBJ2-5; possibly TRBD2 for D (6 bases). V gave up 0 bases and J gave up 5 bases, with 13 bases separating them. This CDR3 comprises 15 residues. Looked up from germline, CDR1 is MNHEY and CDR2 is SVGAGI. The CDR3 spells CASSYSISAGETQYF. The CDR3 DNA sequence: TGTGCCAGCAGTTACTCGATATCGGCGGGGGAGACCCAGTACTTC.

The V and J genes are TRBV3-1 and TRBJ2-5; possibly TRBD2 for D (5 bases). Per the germline V gene, CDR1 is LGHDT and CDR2 is YNNKEL (reference sequence). This CDR3 spans 16 amino acids. Trimming shortened V by 4 bases and J by 5 bases, and 20 bases separated the two germline ends. For the CDR3, the DNA is TGTGCCAGCAGCCCCAGAAGCACCGGGGAGATTGAGACCCAGTACTTC. Translated: CASSPRSTGEIETQYF.

Comment on this clonotype: One end of the junction does not line up with germline, which may come from a read error. The CDR3 region is CARRASTEAFF. In DNA form, the CDR3 reads TGTGCCCGCAGGGCCTCCACTGAAGCTTTCTTT. The V call is TRBV2, the J call TRBJ1-1, with a tentative D call TRBD1 (5 bases). Germline lookup yields CDR1 SNHLY and CDR2 FYNNEI. There are 11 residues in the CDR3.

CDR3 sequence: CASSDPGNYGYTF. The CDR3 coding sequence is TGTGCCAGCAGTGACCCAGGGAACTATGGCTACACCTTC. The chain recombines TRBV25-1 with TRBJ1-2; a possible D gene is TRBD1 (5 bases). The CDR3 is 13 amino acids. Trimming took 3 bases from V and 2 from J, leaving 7 bases between them. CDR1 is MGHDK and CDR2 is SYGVNS in the germline V gene.

The chain employs TRBV7-6 and TRBJ2-5, with TRBD1 as a possible D gene (6 bases). V lost 3 bases, J lost 5 bases, and 22 bases lay in between. CDR1 is SGHVS, CDR2 FNYEAQ, per germline. This CDR3 is built from 17 residues. The DNA for the CDR3 is TGTGCCAGCAGCTTCTATGCCGGGGCCGCAGGGGAGGAGACCCAGTACTTC. Translated: CASSFYAGAAGEETQYF.

This clonotype was picked up a small number of times. The chain couples TRBV5-4 to TRBJ1-6; TRBD1 aligns across 9 bases. There are 16 residues in the CDR3. Germline CDR1 reads SGHNT; CDR2 reads YYREEE (reference sequence). The trim removed 0 bases at V and 8 bases at J, leaving 6 bases unmatched. Here the CDR3 DNA reads TGTGCCAGCAGCTTGGAAATCGGGACAGGGTATTCACCCCTCCACTTT. This sequence encodes CASSLEIGTGYSPLHF.

This clonotype came up once. The chain links TRBV18 to TRBJ2-7, with 13 bases aligning to TRBD2. The CDR3 length is 16 residues. The germline V gene has CDR1 KGHSH and CDR2 LQKENI. V lost 1 base to trimming and J lost 5 bases; unmatched junction nucleotides: 5. The CDR3, as DNA: TGTGCCAGCTCACCACTGACTAGCGGGGGGATCGACGAGCAGTACTTC. This encodes CASSPLTSGGIDEQYF.

The V and J genes are TRBV24-1 and TRBJ2-3; no clear D gene. V dropped 4 bases and J dropped 0 bases, with 16 bases sitting between them. Germline assignment: CDR1 KGHDR and CDR2 SFDVKD. This CDR3 region has 17 residues. CDR3 sequence reads: CATSDPNEGSSTDTQYF. The CDR3 nucleotides read TGTGCCACCAGTGACCCGAACGAAGGATCTAGCACAGATACGCAGTATTTT.

This clonotype has more than one count but fewer than ten. The chain carries TRBV19 and TRBJ1-1, with D hard to call. Trimming cost V 5 bases and J 1 base, with 14 bases left between them. The CDR3 is made up of 15 amino acids. From germline, CDR1 is LNHDA and CDR2 SQIVND (reference sequence). This CDR3 reads CASSSPGRGNTEAFF. The CDR3 DNA reads as TGTGCCAGTAGTTCACCCGGACGGGGGAACACTGAAGCTTTCTTT.

J is TRBJ2-7 and V is TRBV13; D tentatively fits TRBD1 or TRBD2 (5 bases each). Germline-derived CDR1 and CDR2 are PRHDT and FYEKMQ (reference sequence). The CDR3 loop spans 12 amino acids. V was cut by 8 bases and J by 3 bases, with 11 bases left in between. This chain's CDR3 is CASGWGNYEQYF. CDR3 DNA sequence: TGTGCCAGCGGCTGGGGGAACTACGAGCAGTACTTC.

This clonotype showed up just once. The gene calls are TRBV9 and TRBJ2-1; 7 nucleotides align to TRBD2. V lost 0 bases and J lost 5; bases outside the gene matches: 5. CDR1 is SGDLS and CDR2 is YYNGEE in the germline V gene. The CDR3 totals 15 residues. For the CDR3, the DNA is TGTGCCAGCAGCGTAGGGGACTACGGGGACAATGAGCAGTTCTTC. As protein: CASSVGDYGDNEQFF. The full variable domain, in which reference TRBV9 and TRBJ2-1 provide the parts outside the CDR3, is DSGVTQTPKHLITATGQRVTLRCSPRSGDLSVYWYQQSLDQGLQFLIQYYNGEERAKGNILERFSAQQFPDLHSELNLSSLELGDSALYFCASSVGDYGDNEQFFGPGTRLTVL.

This clonotype appeared once. The rearrangement uses TRBV5-1 and TRBJ1-1; D may be TRBD1 (5 bases). Trimming left V 7 bases short and J 3 bases short, with 13 bases between. There are 13 residues in the CDR3. CDR1 and CDR2 (germline): SGHRS, YFSETQ. CDR3 in amino acids: CASGQAPDTEAFF. Here the CDR3 DNA reads TGCGCCAGCGGACAAGCACCGGACACTGAAGCTTTCTTT.

The gene calls are TRBV28 and TRBJ2-3; 9 bases are shared with TRBD2. Germline trimming cut 3 bases from V and 8 bases from J; bases unmatched to any gene: 6. Germline lookup yields CDR1 MDHEN and CDR2 SYDVKM. CDR3 length equals 14 residues. Here the CDR3 reads CASSFGLAGSTQYF. CDR3 in DNA: TGTGCCAGCAGTTTCGGCCTAGCGGGATCTACGCAGTATTTT.

The gene calls are TRBV6-5 and TRBJ1-2; D is unresolved. The V end was cut by 2 bases, the J end by 4 bases, with 14 bases between. The CDR3 sequence is 15 residues long. Germline CDR1 reads MNHEY; CDR2 reads SVGAGI. CDR3 in amino acids: CASSYLGDPRYGYTF. CDR3 DNA: TGTGCCAGCAGTTACCTTGGGGATCCCCGCTATGGCTACACCTTC.

This rearrangement joins TRBV5-6 to TRBJ1-1; no reliable D call. Germline V gene sequence: CDR1 SGHDT, CDR2 YYEEEE. The V gene lost 0 bases and the J gene lost 5 bases, with 8 bases spanning the gap. This CDR3 spans 13 amino acids. The CDR3 reads CASSLVRSTEAFF. In nucleotides, the CDR3 is TGTGCCAGCAGCTTGGTTAGGAGTACTGAAGCTTTCTTT. Together with reference TRBV5-6 and TRBJ1-1, the CDR3 gives the full variable domain: DAGVTQSPTHLIKTRGQQVTLRCSPKSGHDTVSWYQQALGQGPQFIFQYYEEEERQRGNFPDRFSGHQFPNYSSELNVNALLLGDSALYLCASSLVRSTEAFFGQGTRLTVV.

Only one count was recorded for this clonotype. This rearrangement joins TRBV27 to TRBJ2-7, with no clear D. The CDR3 spans 14 residues. CDR1 is MNHEY, CDR2 SMNVEV, per germline (reference sequence). V was cut by 8 bases and J by 0 bases, with 14 bases left in between. DNA for the CDR3: TGTGCCAGCGCATACGGTGGGATCTCCTACGAGCAGTACTTC. Its translation: CASAYGGISYEQYF.

The chain couples TRBV13 to TRBJ1-6; D is unclear. CDR1 and CDR2 (germline): PRHDT, FYEKMQ (reference sequence). The germline V and J ends were trimmed by 5 bases and 9 bases, with 8 bases remaining between them. The CDR3 is 12 amino acids. The chain's CDR3 is CASSPWGSPLHF. CDR3 DNA: TGTGCCAGCAGCCCCTGGGGTTCACCCCTCCACTTT.

The rearrangement uses TRBV5-6 and TRBJ1-1; tentative D call: TRBD1 (6 bases). V dropped 0 bases and J dropped 3 bases, with 9 bases sitting between them. The germline V gene encodes CDR1 SGHDT and CDR2 YYEEEE. This CDR3 is built from 14 residues. The CDR3 region has the DNA TGTGCCAGCAGCTTGGAACAGGGTTACACTGAAGCTTTCTTT. Amino acids: CASSLEQGYTEAFF.

Here the CDR3 DNA reads TGTGCCAGCAGGGGACAGGGGCTGTTCGTTGGTGAAGCTTTCTTT. It translates to CASRGQGLFVGEAFF. This chain uses TRBV27 with TRBJ1-1, with 10 positions matching TRBD1. Germline V lookup: CDR1 MNHEY, CDR2 SMNVEV (reference sequence). The V and J ends lost 6 bases and 7 bases, in that order; junction bases with no gene match: 11. This CDR3 is 15 amino acids long.

This rearrangement joins TRBV4-1 to TRBJ2-1, with 11 bases lining up with TRBD2. CDR1 is MGHRA, CDR2 YSYEKL, per germline. V was clipped by 4 bases and J by 4 bases; unmatched bases: 6. The CDR3 is made up of 16 amino acids. CDR3 DNA: TGCGCCAGCAGCCCGCAACTAGCGGGGGATTACAATGAGCAGTTCTTC. It is translated as CASSPQLAGDYNEQFF.

The V gene is TRBV3-1, the J gene TRBJ1-3; TRBD1 is a possible D gene (6 bases). Trimming stripped 1 base from V and 2 bases from J, with 6 bases between. Germline V lookup: CDR1 LGHDT, CDR2 YNNKEL (reference sequence). This CDR3 spans 14 amino acids. CDR3 DNA sequence: TGTGCCAGCAGCCAAGGGGGGCCTGGAAACACCATATATTTT. This encodes CASSQGGPGNTIYF.

The chain carries TRBV5-6 and TRBJ1-1; D may be TRBD1 (5 bases). CDR1 is SGHDT and CDR2 is YYEEEE in the germline V gene. This CDR3 has 15 residues. Trimming removed 4 bases at V and 1 base at J, with 14 bases between. Written as DNA, the CDR3 is TGTGCCAGCAGCGGCCCGGGACTTAAGAACACTGAAGCTTTCTTT. This gives the protein CASSGPGLKNTEAFF.

The rearrangement links TRBV4-1 to TRBJ2-7, with TRBD2 as a possible D gene (6 bases). V shed 0 bases and J shed 0 bases, with 12 bases lying between them. The germline CDR1 and CDR2 sequences are MGHRA and YSYEKL. The CDR3 is made up of 16 amino acids. CDR3 protein: CASSQDSWGDSYEQYF. CDR3 DNA sequence: TGCGCCAGCAGCCAAGATTCCTGGGGGGACTCCTACGAGCAGTACTTC.